This TCR beta chain derives from a study of cytomegalovirus exposure and HLA in healthy donors. Study-wide findings and caveats: The authors later linked a missense DCLRE1C variant to TCR beta V- and J-gene trimming.

With 60 Vbeta and 13 Jbeta primers, the PCR was carried out. Repertoires were generated with immunoSEQ multiplex PCR, while TCRdb's copy carries only in-frame clones and drops some. The table has about 210,000 clones, more than 75% seen once. About this clone: What it binds is unknown.

Sequenced input: PBMCs. This receptor was identified in a man between 40 and 49 years old in good health and CMV-seropositive.

In nucleotides, the CDR3 is TGTGCCAGCAGCTTAACCCCCATGGCTAGCGGGTTACCCTACGAGCAGTACTTC. Translation gives CASSLTPMASGLPYEQYF. The chain uses TRBV7-9 and TRBJ2-7; TRBD2 matches 8 bases. Per germline, CDR1 SEHNR and CDR2 FQNEAQ (reference sequence). This CDR3 has 18 residues. The trim removed 2 bases at V and 2 bases at J, leaving 14 bases unmatched.